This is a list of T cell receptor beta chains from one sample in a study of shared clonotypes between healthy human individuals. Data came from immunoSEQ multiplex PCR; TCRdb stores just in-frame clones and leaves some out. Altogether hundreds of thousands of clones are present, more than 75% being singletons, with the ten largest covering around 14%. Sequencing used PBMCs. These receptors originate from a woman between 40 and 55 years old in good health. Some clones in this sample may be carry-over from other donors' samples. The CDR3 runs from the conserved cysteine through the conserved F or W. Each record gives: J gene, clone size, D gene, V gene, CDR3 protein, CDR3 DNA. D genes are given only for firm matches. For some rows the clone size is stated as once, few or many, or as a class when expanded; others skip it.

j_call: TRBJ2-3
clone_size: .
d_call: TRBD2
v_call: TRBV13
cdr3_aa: CASSPRLAGVADTQYF
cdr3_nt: TGTGCCAGCAGCCCCCGACTAGCGGGAGTTGCAGATACGCAGTATTTT

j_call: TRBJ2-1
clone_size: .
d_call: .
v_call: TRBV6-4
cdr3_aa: CASSEGRGPYNEQFF
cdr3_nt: TGTGCCAGCAGTGAGGGCCGGGGGCCCTACAATGAGCAGTTCTTC

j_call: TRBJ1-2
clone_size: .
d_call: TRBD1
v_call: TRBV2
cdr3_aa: CASRDRGSLGYGYTF
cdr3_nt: TGTGCCAGCCGGGACAGGGGTTCCCTAGGCTATGGCTACACCTTC

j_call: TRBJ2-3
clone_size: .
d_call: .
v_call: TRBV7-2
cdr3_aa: CASSLNSPPDTQYF
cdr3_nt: TGTGCCAGCAGCTTAAACAGCCCGCCAGATACGCAGTATTTT

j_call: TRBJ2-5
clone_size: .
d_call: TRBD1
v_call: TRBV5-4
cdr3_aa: CASSWTTGDTETQYF
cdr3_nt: TGTGCCAGCAGCTGGACGACAGGGGATACGGAGACCCAGTACTTC

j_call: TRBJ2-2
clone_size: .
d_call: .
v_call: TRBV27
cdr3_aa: CASSSGSGELFF
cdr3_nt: TGTGCCAGCAGTTCCGGGTCCGGGGAGCTGTTTTTT

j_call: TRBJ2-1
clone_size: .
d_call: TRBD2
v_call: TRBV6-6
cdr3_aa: CASREAGVVYNEQFF
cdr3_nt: TGTGCCAGCCGGGAGGCGGGAGTGGTTTACAATGAGCAGTTCTTC

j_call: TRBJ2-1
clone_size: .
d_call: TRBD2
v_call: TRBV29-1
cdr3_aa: CSVGDYPSSYNEQFF
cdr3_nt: TGCAGCGTGGGGGACTACCCGAGCTCCTACAATGAGCAGTTCTTC

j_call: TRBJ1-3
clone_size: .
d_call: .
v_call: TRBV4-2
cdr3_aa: CASSQTGASGNTIYF
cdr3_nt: TGTGCCAGCAGCCAAACAGGAGCCTCTGGAAACACCATATATTTT

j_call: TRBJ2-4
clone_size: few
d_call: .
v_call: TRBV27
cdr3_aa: CASSLGLQGNIQYF
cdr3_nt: TGTGCCAGCAGTTTAGGGCTTCAGGGAAACATTCAGTACTTC

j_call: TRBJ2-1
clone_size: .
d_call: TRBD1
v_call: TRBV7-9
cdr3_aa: CASLIKTGTGEDNEQFF
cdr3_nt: TGTGCCAGCCTCATTAAGACCGGGACAGGGGAGGACAATGAGCAGTTCTTC

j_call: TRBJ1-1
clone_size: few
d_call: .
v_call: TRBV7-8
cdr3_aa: CASSLTPRGTEAFF
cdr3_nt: TGTGCCAGCAGCTTAACCCCCCGGGGGACTGAAGCTTTCTTT

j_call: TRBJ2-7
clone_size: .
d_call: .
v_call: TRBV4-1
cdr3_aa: CASSLTRTYEQYF
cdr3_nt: TGCGCCAGCAGCCTCACCAGAACCTACGAGCAGTACTTC

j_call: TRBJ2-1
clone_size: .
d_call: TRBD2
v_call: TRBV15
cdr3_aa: CATSGLVDEQFF
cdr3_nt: TGTGCCACCAGTGGACTAGTTGATGAGCAGTTCTTC

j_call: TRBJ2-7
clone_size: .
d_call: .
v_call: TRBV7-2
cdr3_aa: CASSLESGLPNYEQYF
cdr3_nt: TGTGCCAGCAGCTTAGAGTCCGGACTACCTAACTACGAGCAGTACTTC

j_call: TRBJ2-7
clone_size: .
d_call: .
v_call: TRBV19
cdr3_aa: CASSQARGMGYEQYF
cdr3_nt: TGTGCCAGTTCCCAAGCCAGGGGAATGGGCTACGAGCAGTACTTC

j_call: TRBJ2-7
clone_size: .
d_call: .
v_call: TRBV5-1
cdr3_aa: CASSFQSSYEQYF
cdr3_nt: TGCGCCAGCAGCTTCCAATCCTCCTACGAGCAGTACTTC

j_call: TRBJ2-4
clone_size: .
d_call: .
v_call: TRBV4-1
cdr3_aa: CASSQDWSASVKNIQYF
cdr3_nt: TGCGCCAGCAGCCAAGATTGGTCGGCTAGCGTGAAAAACATTCAGTACTTC

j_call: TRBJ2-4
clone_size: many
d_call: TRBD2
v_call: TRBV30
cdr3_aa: CAWSGKGGSIQYF
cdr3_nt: TGTGCCTGGAGTGGTAAGGGCGGGAGCATTCAGTACTTC

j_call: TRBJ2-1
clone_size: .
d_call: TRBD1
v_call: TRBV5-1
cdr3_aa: CASSFRDRFNEQFF
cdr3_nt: TGCGCCAGCAGCTTCCGGGACAGGTTTAATGAGCAGTTCTTC

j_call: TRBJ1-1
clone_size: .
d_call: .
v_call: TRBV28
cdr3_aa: CASSFRQMNTEAFF
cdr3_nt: TGTGCCAGCAGTTTCCGCCAAATGAACACTGAAGCTTTCTTT

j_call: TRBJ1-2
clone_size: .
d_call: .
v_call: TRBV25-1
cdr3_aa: CASSGGRDGYGYTF
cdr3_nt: TGTGCCAGCAGTGGGGGGCGGGACGGCTATGGCTACACCTTC

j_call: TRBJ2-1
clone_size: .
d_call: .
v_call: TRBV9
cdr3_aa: CASSATLGNEQFF
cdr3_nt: TGTGCCAGCAGCGCTACCCTCGGAAATGAGCAGTTCTTC

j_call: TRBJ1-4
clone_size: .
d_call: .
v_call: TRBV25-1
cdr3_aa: CASSPRGNEKLFF
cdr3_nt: TGTGCCAGCAGTCCCAGGGGTAATGAAAAACTGTTTTTT

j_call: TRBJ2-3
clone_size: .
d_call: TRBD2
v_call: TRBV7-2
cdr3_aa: CASILGGTSVTDTQYF
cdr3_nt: TGTGCCAGCATCCTAGGAGGCACTAGCGTTACAGATACGCAGTATTTT

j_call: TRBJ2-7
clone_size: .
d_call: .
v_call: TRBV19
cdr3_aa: CASSTHSGGEQYF
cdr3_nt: TGTGCCAGTAGTACGCACTCAGGGGGGGAGCAGTACTTC

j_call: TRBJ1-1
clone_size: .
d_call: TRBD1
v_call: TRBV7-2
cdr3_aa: CASSFQGEIGEAFF
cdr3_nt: TGTGCCAGCAGCTTCCAGGGGGAGATCGGTGAAGCTTTCTTT

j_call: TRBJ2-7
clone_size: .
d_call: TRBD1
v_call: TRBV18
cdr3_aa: CASSPGQDTYEQYF
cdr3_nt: TGTGCCAGCTCACCGGGACAGGACACCTACGAGCAGTACTTC

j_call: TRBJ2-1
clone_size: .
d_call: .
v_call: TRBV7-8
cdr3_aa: CASSFSTAGHEQFF
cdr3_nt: TGTGCCAGCAGCTTCTCTACCGCCGGGCATGAGCAGTTCTTC

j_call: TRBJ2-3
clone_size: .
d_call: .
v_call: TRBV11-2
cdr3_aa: CASSSLSVDTQYF
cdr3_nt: TGTGCCAGCAGCTCCCTTAGCGTAGATACGCAGTATTTT

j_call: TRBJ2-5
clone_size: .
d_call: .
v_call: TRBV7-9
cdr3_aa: CASSSFVSLETQYF
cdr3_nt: TGTGCCAGCAGCTCCTTCGTATCTTTGGAGACCCAGTACTTC

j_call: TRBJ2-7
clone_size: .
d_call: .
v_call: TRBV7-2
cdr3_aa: CASSLYSLADSYEQYF
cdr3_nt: TGTGCCAGCAGCTTATATAGCTTAGCGGACTCCTACGAGCAGTACTTC

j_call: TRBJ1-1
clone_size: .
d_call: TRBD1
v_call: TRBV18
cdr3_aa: CASSPRDSTEAFF
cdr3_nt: TGTGCCAGCTCACCAAGGGACAGTACTGAAGCTTTCTTT

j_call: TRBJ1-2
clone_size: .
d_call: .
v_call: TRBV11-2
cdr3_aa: CASSLGPGHGVYTF
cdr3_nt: TGTGCCAGCAGCTTAGGCCCGGGACACGGCGTCTACACCTTC

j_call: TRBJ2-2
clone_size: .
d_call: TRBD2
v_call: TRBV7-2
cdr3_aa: CASSLDSGSVTGELFF
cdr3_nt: TGTGCCAGCAGCTTAGATAGCGGGTCGGTCACCGGGGAGCTGTTTTTT

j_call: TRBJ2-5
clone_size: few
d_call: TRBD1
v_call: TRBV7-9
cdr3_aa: CASSLGVQGAGKETQYF
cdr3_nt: TGTGCCAGCAGCTTGGGGGTACAGGGGGCTGGAAAGGAGACCCAGTACTTC

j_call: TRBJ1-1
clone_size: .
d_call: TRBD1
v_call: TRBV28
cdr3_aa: CASSSRGGRTEAFF
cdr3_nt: TGTGCCAGCAGTTCCAGGGGGGGGAGAACTGAAGCTTTCTTT

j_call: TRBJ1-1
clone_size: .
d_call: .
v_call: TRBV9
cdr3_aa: CASSVGIHTEAFF
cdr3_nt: TGTGCCAGCAGCGTTGGGATCCACACTGAAGCTTTCTTT

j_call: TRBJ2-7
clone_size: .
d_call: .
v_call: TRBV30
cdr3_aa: CAWSVNNEQYF
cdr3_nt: TGTGCCTGGAGTGTTAATAACGAGCAGTACTTC

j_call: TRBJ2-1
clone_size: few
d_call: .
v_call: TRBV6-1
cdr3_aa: CASSEGALTYNEQFF
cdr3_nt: TGTGCCAGCAGTGAAGGCGCCCTTACCTACAATGAGCAGTTCTTC

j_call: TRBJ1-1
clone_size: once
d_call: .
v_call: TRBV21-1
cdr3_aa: CASSKKEWASNTEAFF
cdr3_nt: TGTGCCAGCAGCAAAAAGGAGTGGGCCTCGAACACTGAAGCTTTCTTT

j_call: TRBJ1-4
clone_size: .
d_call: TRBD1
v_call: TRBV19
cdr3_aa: CASSHLPGQRNEKLFF
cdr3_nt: TGTGCCAGTTCACACCTCCCGGGACAGCGAAATGAAAAACTGTTTTTT

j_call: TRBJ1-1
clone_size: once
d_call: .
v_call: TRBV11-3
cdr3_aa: CASSLALNTEAFF
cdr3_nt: TGTGCCAGCAGCTTGGCCCTGAACACTGAAGCTTTCTTT